This T cell receptor (beta chain) was identified in a study of blood T cell repertoires in COVID-19. Overall study: Sites across the United States, Italy and Spain contributed samples from acute and convalescent COVID-19. PBMCs, B-cell-depleted T cells, or T cells provided the cDNA or gDNA that made up the material.

Produced via immunoSEQ multiplex PCR; TCRdb's table is partial and in-frame only. The table lists approximately 230,000 clones, roughly 89% of them singletons. The V and J ends lost 8 bases and 3 bases, in that order; junction bases with no gene match: 6. From germline, CDR1 is LNHDA and CDR2 SQIVND (reference sequence). This CDR3 has 14 residues. The origin of this receptor is a young man who had recovered from COVID-19. The sequencing sample was made of peripheral blood. The V call is TRBV19, the J call TRBJ1-3, with 8 positions matching TRBD1. The CDR3 nucleotides are TGTGCCAGTCAGGACAGGGCTTATGGAAACACCATATATTTT. It translates to CASQDRAYGNTIYF.